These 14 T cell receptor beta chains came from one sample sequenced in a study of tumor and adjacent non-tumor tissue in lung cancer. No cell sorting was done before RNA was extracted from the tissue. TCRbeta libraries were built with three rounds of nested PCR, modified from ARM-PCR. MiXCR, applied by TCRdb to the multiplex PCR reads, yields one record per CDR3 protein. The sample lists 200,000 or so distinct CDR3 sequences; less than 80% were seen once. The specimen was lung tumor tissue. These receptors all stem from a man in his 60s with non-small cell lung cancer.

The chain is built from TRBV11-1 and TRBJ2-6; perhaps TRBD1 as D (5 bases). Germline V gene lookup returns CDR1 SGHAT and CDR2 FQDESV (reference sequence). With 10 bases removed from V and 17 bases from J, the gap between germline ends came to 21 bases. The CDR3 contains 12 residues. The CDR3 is CAISSGAKVVTF. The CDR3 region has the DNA TGTGCCATAAGCTCTGGGGCCAAAGTCGTGACTTTC.

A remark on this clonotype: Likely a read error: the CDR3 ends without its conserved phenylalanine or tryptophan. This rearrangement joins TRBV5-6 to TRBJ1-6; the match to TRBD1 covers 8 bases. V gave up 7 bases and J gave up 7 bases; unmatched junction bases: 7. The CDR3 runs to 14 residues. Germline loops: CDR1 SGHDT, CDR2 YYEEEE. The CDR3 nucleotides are TGTGCCAGCGGTCCCGGGACAGGCAATTCACCCCTCCACCTT. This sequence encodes CASGPGTGNSPLHL.

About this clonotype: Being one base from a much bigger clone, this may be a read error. CDR3 protein: CANSEPSFHSDTQYF. The CDR3, as DNA: TGCGCCAACAGTGAACCTAGCTTTCACTCGGATACGCAGTATTTT. The chain carries TRBV10-2 and TRBJ2-3, with D possibly matching TRBD2 (5 bases). Germline V lookup: CDR1 WSHSY, CDR2 SAAADI. CDR3 length: 15 amino acids.

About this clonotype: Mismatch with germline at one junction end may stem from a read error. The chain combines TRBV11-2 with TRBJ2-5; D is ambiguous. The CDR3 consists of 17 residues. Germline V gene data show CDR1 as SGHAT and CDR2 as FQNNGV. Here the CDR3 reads CASSLEVIRTVQETQYF. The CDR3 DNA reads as TGTGCCAGTAGCTTAGAGGTAATCAGGACCGTCCAAGAGACCCAGTACTTC.

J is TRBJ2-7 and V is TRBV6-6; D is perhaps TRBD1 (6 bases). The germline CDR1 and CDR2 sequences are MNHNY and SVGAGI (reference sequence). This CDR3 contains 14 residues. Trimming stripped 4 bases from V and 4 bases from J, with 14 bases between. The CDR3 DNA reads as TGTGCCAGCAGTTTAACAGGGTTTAGGTACGAGCAGTACTTC. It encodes CASSLTGFRYEQYF.

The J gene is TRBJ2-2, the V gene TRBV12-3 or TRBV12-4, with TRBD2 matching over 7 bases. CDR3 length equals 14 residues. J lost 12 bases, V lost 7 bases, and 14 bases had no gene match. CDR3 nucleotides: TGTGCCAGCACCCGGACTAGTAACACCAGGAAGCTGTTTTTT. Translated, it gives CASTRTSNTRKLFF.

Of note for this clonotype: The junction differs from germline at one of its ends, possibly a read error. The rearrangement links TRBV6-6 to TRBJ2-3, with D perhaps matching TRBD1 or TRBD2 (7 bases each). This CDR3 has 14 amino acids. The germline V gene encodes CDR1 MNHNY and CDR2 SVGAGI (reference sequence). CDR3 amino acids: CVSSYSRGGDTQYF. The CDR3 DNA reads TGTGTCAGCAGTTACTCCAGGGGGGGCGATACGCAGTATTTT.

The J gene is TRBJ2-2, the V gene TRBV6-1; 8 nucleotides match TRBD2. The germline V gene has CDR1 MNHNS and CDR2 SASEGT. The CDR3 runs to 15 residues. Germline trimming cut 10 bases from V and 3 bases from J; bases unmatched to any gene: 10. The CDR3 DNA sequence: TGTGCCATCGCCGGGACTAGGGTCGACACCGGGGAGCTGTTTTTT. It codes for CAIAGTRVDTGELFF.

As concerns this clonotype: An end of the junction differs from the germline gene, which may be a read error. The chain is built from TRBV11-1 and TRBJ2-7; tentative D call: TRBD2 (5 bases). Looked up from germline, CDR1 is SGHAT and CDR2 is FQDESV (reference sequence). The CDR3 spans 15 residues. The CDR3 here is CASSSSASIDYKQYF. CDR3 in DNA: TGTGCCAGTAGCTCCTCAGCGAGCATCGACTACAAGCAGTACTTC.

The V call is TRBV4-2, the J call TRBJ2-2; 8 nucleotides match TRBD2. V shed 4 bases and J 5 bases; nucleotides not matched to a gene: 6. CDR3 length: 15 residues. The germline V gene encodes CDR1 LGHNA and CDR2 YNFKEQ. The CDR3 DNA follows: TGTGCCAGCAGCCCCGTAGCGGGACAAACCGGGGAGCTGTTTTTT. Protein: CASSPVAGQTGELFF.

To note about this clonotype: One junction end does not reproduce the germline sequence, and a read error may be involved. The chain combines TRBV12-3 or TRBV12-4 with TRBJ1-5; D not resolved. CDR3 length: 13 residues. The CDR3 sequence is CASSFGEDQLQHF. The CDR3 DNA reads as TGTGCCAGCAGTTTCGGGGAGGATCAGCTCCAGCATTTC.

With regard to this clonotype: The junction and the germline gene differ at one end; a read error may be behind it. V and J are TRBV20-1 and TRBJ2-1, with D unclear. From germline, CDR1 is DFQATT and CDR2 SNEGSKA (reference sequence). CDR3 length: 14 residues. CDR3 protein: CNARGDSSYNEQFF. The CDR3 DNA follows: TGCAATGCTAGAGGAGATTCCTCCTACAATGAGCAGTTCTTC.

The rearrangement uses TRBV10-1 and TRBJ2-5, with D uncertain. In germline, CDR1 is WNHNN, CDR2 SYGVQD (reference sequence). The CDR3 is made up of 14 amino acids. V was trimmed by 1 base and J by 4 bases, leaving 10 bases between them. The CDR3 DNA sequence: TGCGCCAGCAGTGAGTACATGGACCGAGAGACCCAGTACTTC. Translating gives CASSEYMDRETQYF.

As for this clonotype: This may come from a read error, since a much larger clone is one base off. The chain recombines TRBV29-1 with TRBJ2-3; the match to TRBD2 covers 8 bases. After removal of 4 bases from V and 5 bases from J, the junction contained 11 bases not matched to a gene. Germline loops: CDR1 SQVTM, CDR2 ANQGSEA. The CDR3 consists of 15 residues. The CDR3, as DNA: TGCAGCGTTGGGAGTAGCGGGAATCAGAGAGATACGCAGTATTTT. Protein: CSVGSSGNQRDTQYF.